This TCR beta chain was recorded in a study of OX40 agonist ivuxolimab in advanced cancers. Study-wide background: A male proportion of about 84% was recorded, with mean age approximately 57 years and range roughly 23 to 79.

Broader study findings: Mean expanded clone counts were higher in CD8+ than CD4+ T cells. Expanded peripheral T cells had an undetermined antigen specificity.

As for this clone: Its antigen remains unidentified.

Profiling relied on immunoSEQ multiplex PCR, and the TCRdb table lists in-frame clones only, not all of them. The table shows about 14,000 clones, with more than 85% occurring only once. Sequencing was performed on CD4+ or CD8+ T cells sorted from blood, taken in a trial of the OX40 agonist ivuxolimab. The TCR was taken from an adult with an advanced solid tumor such as melanoma, head and neck, liver or kidney cancer.

CDR3 nucleotide sequence: TGTGCCATCAGGCCACCAAATTCTTCTGGAAACACCATATATTTT. It encodes CAIRPPNSSGNTIYF. This sequence joins TRBV10-3 and TRBJ1-3; D uncertain. CDR3 length: 15 residues. Trimming pared 6 bases from V and 1 base from J, leaving 13 bases between. Germline CDR1 and CDR2: ENHRY and SYGVKD.